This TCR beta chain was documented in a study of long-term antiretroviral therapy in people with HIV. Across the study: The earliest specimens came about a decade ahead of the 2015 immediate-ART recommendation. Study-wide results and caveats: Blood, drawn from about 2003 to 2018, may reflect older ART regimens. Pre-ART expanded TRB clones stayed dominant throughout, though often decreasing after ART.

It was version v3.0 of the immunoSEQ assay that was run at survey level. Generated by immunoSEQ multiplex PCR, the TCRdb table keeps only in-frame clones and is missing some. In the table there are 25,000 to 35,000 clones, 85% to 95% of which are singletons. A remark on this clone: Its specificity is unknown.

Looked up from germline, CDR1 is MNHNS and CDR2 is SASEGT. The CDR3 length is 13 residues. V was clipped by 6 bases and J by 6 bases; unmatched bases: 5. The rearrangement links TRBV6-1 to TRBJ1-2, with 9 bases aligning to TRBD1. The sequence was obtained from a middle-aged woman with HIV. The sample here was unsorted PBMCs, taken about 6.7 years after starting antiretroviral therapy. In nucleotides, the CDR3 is TGTGCCAGCAGGGGACAGGGTAGAAATGGCTACACCTTC. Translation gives CASRGQGRNGYTF.